One sample yielded the 24 T cell receptor beta chains listed below, sequenced in a study of blood T cell repertoires in COVID-19. The protocol was immunoSEQ multiplex PCR, while the TCRdb copy is restricted to in-frame clones and leaves out a portion. This table has fewer than 50,000 clones, 81% appearing once. The sequenced sample was peripheral blood. These TCRs come from a man between 35 and 55 years old with active or convalescent COVID-19.

CDR3 nucleotides: TGTGCCAGCAGCAGGGGGGCCGGTCAGCCCCAGCATTTT. Amino acid sequence: CASSRGAGQPQHF. This chain uses TRBV6-5 with TRBJ1-5, with 7 nucleotides matching TRBD1. V gave up 6 bases and J gave up 6 bases; unmatched junction bases: 5. The CDR3 has 13 residues. Germline CDR1 is MNHEY and CDR2 is SVGAGI.

This clone was seen many times. The chain recombines TRBV27 with TRBJ2-7; TRBD2 might be the D (7 bases). The CDR3 extends over 15 amino acids. Germline V gene data show CDR1 as MNHEY and CDR2 as SMNVEV (reference sequence). Between the trimmed V and J ends, which lost 8 bases and 0 bases, there was a span of 17 bases. CDR3 sequence: CASSVGGRISYEQYF. In nucleotides, the CDR3 is TGTGCCAGCTCGGTGGGGGGGCGCATCTCCTACGAGCAGTACTTC.

This clone has only a few counts. The J gene is TRBJ2-3, the V gene TRBV27, with TRBD2 matching over 7 bases. Trimming removed 4 bases from V and 1 base from J; junction bases left unmatched: 8. The CDR3 runs to 16 residues. The V gene's germline CDR1 is MNHEY and CDR2 SMNVEV (reference sequence). Here the CDR3 reads CASSSPRGGGTDTQYF. The CDR3 nucleotides read TGTGCCAGCAGTTCTCCCCGGGGAGGGGGCACAGATACGCAGTATTTT.

The J gene is TRBJ2-3, the V gene TRBV25-1; 7 positions agree with TRBD1. CDR3 length: 15 residues. V shed 4 bases, J shed 3 bases, and the junction held 7 bases outside the gene matches. Germline V gene sequence: CDR1 MGHDK, CDR2 SYGVNS. This CDR3 reads CASSAATGVTDTQYF. The DNA for the CDR3 is TGTGCCAGCAGTGCGGCAACAGGGGTGACAGATACGCAGTATTTT.

V usage is TRBV6-5 and J usage is TRBJ1-6; D possibly corresponds to TRBD1 (6 bases). CDR3 length equals 13 residues. Trimming pared 5 bases from V and 7 bases from J, leaving 9 bases between. The V gene's germline CDR1 is MNHEY and CDR2 SVGAGI. CDR3 sequence: CASSSTGNSPLHF. The CDR3 DNA is TGTGCCAGCAGTAGTACAGGGAATTCACCCCTCCACTTT.

The chain carries TRBV19 and TRBJ2-1; TRBD1 is a possible D gene (5 bases). Trimming stripped 3 bases from V and 6 bases from J, with 12 bases between. Germline CDR1 and CDR2: LNHDA and SQIVND (reference sequence). CDR3 length: 14 residues. This CDR3 is CASSIRVATNEQFF. The CDR3 nucleotides are TGTGCCAGTAGTATCAGGGTAGCTACCAATGAGCAGTTCTTC.

The chain carries TRBV5-6 and TRBJ2-7, with D maybe TRBD1 (5 bases). Between the trimmed V and J ends, which lost 4 bases and 3 bases, there was a span of 11 bases. Per germline, CDR1 SGHDT and CDR2 YYEEEE. The CDR3 covers 13 residues. This CDR3 reads CASSPGQIYEQYF. DNA of the CDR3: TGTGCCAGCAGCCCCGGACAAATCTACGAGCAGTACTTC.

This sequence joins TRBV5-6 and TRBJ2-7; maybe TRBD1 (6 bases). Germline CDR1 SGHDT, CDR2 YYEEEE. V dropped 2 bases and J dropped 12 bases, with 12 bases sitting between them. CDR3 length: 11 residues. CDR3: CASSFGQRTYF. In DNA, the CDR3 is TGTGCCAGCAGCTTCGGACAGAGGACGTACTTC.

The chain recombines TRBV10-3 with TRBJ2-3, with 12 bases fitting TRBD2. In germline, CDR1 is ENHRY, CDR2 SYGVKD. V gave up 0 bases and J gave up 6 bases; unmatched junction bases: 7. CDR3 size: 17 residues. CDR3 nucleotides: TGTGCCATCAGTGAGTCTGGACTAGCGGGATCTGGGGATACGCAGTATTTT. Translating it yields CAISESGLAGSGDTQYF.

The chain employs TRBV19 and TRBJ1-5; 8 bases match TRBD1. The CDR3 has 19 residues. The germline V gene has CDR1 LNHDA and CDR2 SQIVND (reference sequence). The V and J ends lost 1 base and 0 bases, in that order; junction bases with no gene match: 11. The CDR3 DNA reads as TGTGCCAGTAGTATAGTTGGAAATACAGGGGGGAGTAGCAATCAGCCCCAGCATTTT. Its translation: CASSIVGNTGGSSNQPQHF.

The V call is TRBV4-3, the J call TRBJ2-7, with D unclear. The CDR3 sequence is 15 residues long. Germline V gene sequence: CDR1 LGHNA, CDR2 YSLEER. The V gene lost 1 base and the J gene lost 5 bases, with 15 bases spanning the gap. The CDR3 coding sequence is TGCGCCAGCAGCCAAGGTTTCGGGTCAATGAACGAGCAGTACTTC. It yields the protein CASSQGFGSMNEQYF.

The chain carries TRBV18 and TRBJ2-3; 7 nucleotides align to TRBD1. Germline V CDR1 and CDR2: KGHSH, LQKENI. V was clipped by 8 bases and J by 1 base; unmatched bases: 6. This CDR3 region has 14 residues. The CDR3 sequence: CASQSTGGTDTQYF. The CDR3 DNA follows: TGTGCCAGCCAATCAACAGGGGGCACAGATACGCAGTATTTT.

The V call is TRBV27, the J call TRBJ2-7, with 8 bases matching TRBD2. Germline CDR1 and CDR2: MNHEY and SMNVEV (reference sequence). This CDR3 has 13 amino acids. After removal of 6 bases from V and 5 bases from J, the junction contained 6 bases not matched to a gene. CDR3 coding DNA: TGTGCCAGCAGAAAGCGGGAGCTCAACGAGCAGTACTTC. Amino acids: CASRKRELNEQYF.

The V and J genes are TRBV19 and TRBJ2-7; 7 positions agree with TRBD1. The V and J ends lost 5 bases and 6 bases, in that order; junction bases with no gene match: 4. Germline CDR1 is LNHDA and CDR2 is SQIVND (reference sequence). The CDR3 has 12 amino acids. This CDR3 reads CASSSRTGEQYF. CDR3 DNA sequence: TGTGCCAGTAGTTCAAGGACAGGCGAGCAGTACTTC.

The chain couples TRBV6-5 to TRBJ1-1; tentatively, D is TRBD1 (5 bases). CDR1 is MNHEY and CDR2 is SVGAGI in the germline V gene. This CDR3 is 13 amino acids long. Between the trimmed V and J ends, which lost 4 bases and 2 bases, there was a span of 8 bases. The CDR3 loop is CASSSTGNTEAFF. DNA of the CDR3: TGTGCCAGCAGTTCTACAGGAAACACTGAAGCTTTCTTT.

J is TRBJ1-3 and V is TRBV5-1; no clear D. V lost 4 bases, J lost 0 bases, and 11 bases lay in between. The germline V gene encodes CDR1 SGHRS and CDR2 YFSETQ. There are 15 residues in the CDR3. In DNA, the CDR3 is TGCGCCAGCAGCCCGGACGGAGGCTCTGGAAACACCATATATTTT. Translating it yields CASSPDGGSGNTIYF. Together with reference TRBV5-1 and TRBJ1-3, the CDR3 gives the full variable domain: KAGVTQTPRYLIKTRGQQVTLSCSPISGHRSVSWYQQTPGQGLQFLFEYFSETQRNKGNFPGRFSGRQFSNSRSEMNVSTLELGDSALYLCASSPDGGSGNTIYFGEGSWLTVV.

The CDR3 nucleotides are TGTGCCAGCAGTTTGGGAGAATACAACACTGAAGCTTTCTTT. Protein sequence: CASSLGEYNTEAFF. The rearrangement joins TRBV6-2 or TRBV6-3 to TRBJ1-1; the D is unclear. Trimming shortened V by 4 bases and J by 2 bases, and 11 bases separated the two germline ends. The CDR3 sequence is 14 residues long. Germline V CDR1 and CDR2: MNHEY, SVGEGT.

Details on this clone: Other DNA sequences within the sample encode an identical CDR3. The chain employs TRBV5-1 and TRBJ2-7; unclear D gene. The V and J ends lost 0 bases and 3 bases respectively, with 4 bases between them. CDR3 length: 12 residues. In germline, CDR1 is SGHRS, CDR2 YFSETQ. CDR3 sequence: CASSLDNYEQYF. The CDR3 region has the DNA TGCGCCAGCAGCTTGGACAACTACGAGCAGTACTTC.

This clone appeared a single time. The V call is TRBV30, the J call TRBJ2-3, with TRBD2 identical over 8 bases. V lost 0 bases and J lost 4; bases outside the gene matches: 6. The CDR3 is 15 amino acids. CDR1 GTSNPN and CDR2 SVGIG come from the germline V gene (reference sequence). CDR3 sequence reads: CAWSVGAGGADTQYF. The DNA for the CDR3 is TGTGCCTGGAGTGTAGGGGCGGGGGGAGCAGATACGCAGTATTTT.

This clone showed up just a few times. This chain connects TRBV6-5 to TRBJ2-7; 8 bases map to TRBD1. Germline V CDR1 and CDR2: MNHEY, SVGAGI. CDR3 length equals 13 residues. The V and J ends lost 8 bases and 2 bases, in that order; junction bases with no gene match: 5. Here the CDR3 DNA reads TGTGCCAGCGGACAGGGAAAACCCTACGAGCAGTACTTC. Translating it yields CASGQGKPYEQYF.

V gene TRBV6-5 combines with J gene TRBJ1-2, with 9 bases matching TRBD1. The CDR3 loop spans 14 amino acids. Trimming removed 6 bases from V and 4 bases from J; junction bases left unmatched: 6. Looked up from germline, CDR1 is MNHEY and CDR2 is SVGAGI. The CDR3 sequence is CASRPKDRGYGYTF. CDR3 nucleotide sequence: TGTGCCAGCAGACCCAAGGACAGGGGCTATGGCTACACCTTC.

V and J are TRBV29-1 and TRBJ2-5, with TRBD1 identical over 11 bases. V shed 4 bases, J shed 5 bases, and the junction held 15 bases outside the gene matches. CDR1 and CDR2 (germline): SQVTM, ANQGSEA. CDR3 length: 17 residues. The CDR3 region is CSVGSWSGQGAPETQYF. The CDR3 DNA is TGCAGCGTTGGGTCGTGGTCAGGACAGGGGGCGCCGGAGACCCAGTACTTC.

This sequence joins TRBV7-2 and TRBJ1-4; possible D gene TRBD1, 6 bases. V gave up 8 bases and J gave up 6 bases, with 13 bases separating them. The length of the CDR3 is 13 residues. The germline CDR1 and CDR2 sequences are SGHTA and FQGNSA. The CDR3 sequence is CASGNRVDEKLFF. The CDR3 nucleotides read TGTGCCAGCGGTAACAGGGTGGATGAAAAACTGTTTTTT.

CDR3 residues: CASSQGYDRAEQYF. Here the CDR3 DNA reads TGTGCCAGCAGCCAGGGTTACGACAGGGCCGAGCAGTACTTC. The chain combines TRBV4-2 with TRBJ2-7; 7 bases agree with TRBD1. There are 14 residues in the CDR3. V shed 3 bases, J shed 6 bases, and the junction held 8 bases outside the gene matches. Germline values: CDR1 LGHNA, CDR2 YNFKEQ.